This note documents a single T cell receptor beta chain sequence. These data belong to a study of blood T cell repertoires in COVID-19. Study at large: Acute and convalescent COVID-19 samples came from the United States, Italy and Spain. Nucleic acid was either cDNA or gDNA, and it came from T cells, B-cell-depleted T cells, or PBMCs.

Using immunoSEQ multiplex PCR, the repertoire was profiled, and TCRdb retains in-frame clones only, with some absent. The table shows about 350,000 clones, with about nine tenths occurring only once. Seattle enrolled patients during active infection and tracked them longitudinally. V was shortened by 1 base and J by 8 bases, with 11 bases between the two germline ends. Per the germline V gene, CDR1 is GTSNPN and CDR2 is SVGIG (reference sequence). This CDR3 spans 12 amino acids. The chain uses TRBV30 and TRBJ1-2; no firm D call. The sample was peripheral blood. This receptor was taken from a woman aged 55-69 years with COVID-19, enrolled during active disease. The CDR3 protein is CAWSGGGEGYTF. CDR3 nucleotides: TGTGCCTGGAGTGGAGGTGGTGAGGGCTACACCTTC.